Following are 18 T cell receptor beta chains from one sample sequenced in a study of cytomegalovirus exposure and HLA in healthy donors. The repertoire was sequenced with immunoSEQ multiplex PCR; TCRdb's copy has only in-frame clones and lacks some. The sample includes 200,000 to 250,000 clones, around nine tenths of them seen just once. What was sequenced was PBMCs. Receptors originate from a woman aged 18-29 years in good health and CMV-seronegative.

This chain connects TRBV5-1 to TRBJ1-2; D gene unclear. CDR1 is SGHRS, CDR2 YFSETQ, per germline. This CDR3 is 11 amino acids long. The DNA of the CDR3 is TGCGCGCCGCCTGCAGAATATGGCTACACCTTC. Its translation is CAPPAEYGYTF.

This clone was seen just once. The V call is TRBV9, the J call TRBJ2-5; 9 nucleotides align to TRBD2. The V segment lost 3 bases and the J segment 5 bases; nucleotides outside the gene matches: 20. The CDR3 is made up of 19 amino acids. The germline V gene encodes CDR1 SGDLS and CDR2 YYNGEE. The CDR3 reads CASSARMGVAGVARETQYF. The CDR3, as DNA: TGTGCCAGCAGCGCCAGAATGGGGGTAGCGGGAGTGGCCCGGGAGACCCAGTACTTC.

The rearrangement uses TRBV27 and TRBJ1-1; D is uncertain. The CDR3 covers 13 residues. Germline V gene data show CDR1 as MNHEY and CDR2 as SMNVEV (reference sequence). Deletions cut 5 bases from V and 1 base from J, with 8 bases between. The chain's CDR3 is CASSMRGNTEAFF. The CDR3 nucleotides read TGTGCCAGCAGTATGCGGGGGAACACTGAAGCTTTCTTT.

The V and J genes are TRBV25-1 and TRBJ1-3; D not resolved. The CDR3 contains 15 residues. With 3 bases removed from V and 0 bases from J, the gap between germline ends came to 9 bases. CDR1 and CDR2 from the germline V gene are MGHDK and SYGVNS. CDR3 in DNA: TGTGCCAGCAGTGACTGGGAGACCTCTGGAAACACCATATATTTT. This codes for CASSDWETSGNTIYF. Using reference TRBV25-1 and TRBJ1-3 for the parts outside the CDR3, the full variable domain is EADIYQTPRYLVIGTGKKITLECSQTMGHDKMYWYQQDPGMELHLIHYSYGVNSTEKGDLSSESTVSRIRTEHFPLTLESARPSHTSQYLCASSDWETSGNTIYFGEGSWLTVV.

This clone was seen a single time. This sample also contains other DNA sequences that code for the same CDR3. The J gene is TRBJ2-2, the V gene TRBV28, with unresolved D. Germline loops: CDR1 MDHEN, CDR2 SYDVKM. CDR3 size: 13 residues. V lost 6 bases to trimming and J lost 2 bases, with 7 bases between them. This CDR3 is CASSFVNTGELFF. The CDR3 coding sequence is TGTGCCAGCAGCTTTGTAAACACCGGGGAGCTGTTTTTT.

V and J are TRBV5-8 and TRBJ1-1; 7 positions agree with TRBD1. The CDR3 consists of 13 residues. Germline assignment: CDR1 SGHTS and CDR2 YDEGEE. V trimming: 2 bases; J trimming: 4 bases; junction bases outside the gene matches: 2. The CDR3 coding sequence is TGTGCCAGCAGCTTATCAGGGGGCACTGAAGCTTTCTTT. This codes for CASSLSGGTEAFF.

The J gene is TRBJ1-3, the V gene TRBV7-8; D not certain. Trimming took 5 bases from V and 0 from J, leaving 8 bases between them. Germline V gene sequence: CDR1 SGHVS, CDR2 FQNEAQ. CDR3 length equals 14 residues. Here the CDR3 DNA reads TGTGCCAGCAGCCCTCTTAGCTCTGGAAACACCATATATTTT. Encoded protein: CASSPLSSGNTIYF.

This rearrangement joins TRBV28 to TRBJ2-7; D is uncertain. Germline loops: CDR1 MDHEN, CDR2 SYDVKM. This CDR3 is 11 amino acids long. Trimming took 4 bases from V and 3 from J, leaving 4 bases between them. The CDR3 region has the DNA TGTGCCAGCAGTTCCCTCTACGAGCAGTACTTC. This sequence encodes CASSSLYEQYF. The full variable domain, with the rest looked up from reference TRBV28 and TRBJ2-7, is DVKVTQSSRYLVKRTGEKVFLECVQDMDHENMFWYRQDPGLGLRLIYFSYDVKMKEKGDIPEGYSVSREKKERFSLILESASTNQTSMYLCASSSLYEQYFGPGTRLTVT.

This chain joins TRBV25-1 and TRBJ2-7, with TRBD2 matching 8 bases. CDR3 length: 15 residues. Germline CDR1 is MGHDK and CDR2 is SYGVNS. Trimming removed 5 bases from V and 3 bases from J; junction bases left unmatched: 9. CDR3 sequence reads: CASSPRTGGNYEQYF. CDR3 nucleotides: TGTGCCAGCAGTCCGAGGACGGGAGGGAACTACGAGCAGTACTTC.

CDR3: CASSTQGRAKNIQYF. The CDR3 nucleotides are TGTGCCAGCAGCACCCAGGGAAGAGCCAAAAACATTCAGTACTTC. The J gene is TRBJ2-4, the V gene TRBV14, with D possibly being TRBD1 (5 bases). V was clipped by 5 bases and J by 0 bases, with 11 bases between them. Germline loops: CDR1 SGHDN, CDR2 FVKESK. There are 15 residues in the CDR3.

The CDR3 DNA reads TGCGCCAGCAGCCAACTAGCGGGAGATTTCTACGAGCAGTACTTC. This translates into CASSQLAGDFYEQYF. This chain joins TRBV4-1 and TRBJ2-7, with 10 bases fitting TRBD2. The junction had 4 bases not matched to a gene; V was cut back by 2 bases and J by 3 bases. The germline CDR1 and CDR2 sequences are MGHRA and YSYEKL. CDR3 length: 15 amino acids.

V and J are TRBV30 and TRBJ1-4; D unresolved. Germline CDR1 GTSNPN, CDR2 SVGIG (reference sequence). This CDR3 region has 13 residues. Trimming took 4 bases from V and 7 from J, leaving 13 bases between them. CDR3 sequence reads: CAWTEGEGEKLFF. DNA for the CDR3: TGTGCCTGGACGGAGGGAGAGGGTGAAAAACTGTTTTTT.

This chain connects TRBV25-1 to TRBJ2-1; 8 nucleotides agree with TRBD2. This CDR3 comprises 14 residues. V lost 1 base to trimming and J lost 9 bases; unmatched junction nucleotides: 5. Germline-derived CDR1 and CDR2 are MGHDK and SYGVNS. The DNA of the CDR3 is TGTGCCAGCAGTGAATGGCGGGGGGTGGTTGAGCAGTTCTTC. This gives the protein CASSEWRGVVEQFF.

V is TRBV19 and J is TRBJ1-2, with TRBD1 identical over 10 bases. Germline V gives CDR1 LNHDA, CDR2 SQIVND (reference sequence). This CDR3 is built from 13 residues. V shed 6 bases and J 7 bases; nucleotides not matched to a gene: 5. The CDR3 region has the DNA TGTGCCAGTAGGGACAGGGGGACCGGTGGCTACACCTTC. It specifies CASRDRGTGGYTF.

The V gene is TRBV11-3, the J gene TRBJ2-5, with D unresolved. The germline gives CDR1 SGHNT, CDR2 YENEEA. The CDR3 spans 12 residues. Trimming took off 1 base at V and 5 bases at J, with 5 bases between the two ends. The DNA for the CDR3 is TGTGCCAGCAGCTTAGGTCCGGAGACCCAGTACTTC. Amino acid sequence: CASSLGPETQYF.

This chain connects TRBV10-1 to TRBJ2-5; D may be TRBD2 (5 bases). V lost 4 bases, J lost 2 bases, and 8 bases lay in between. The length of the CDR3 is 13 residues. The germline gives CDR1 WNHNN, CDR2 SYGVQD (reference sequence). The CDR3, as DNA: TGCGCCAGCAGTGCCAGCGGACAAGAGACCCAGTACTTC. It yields the protein CASSASGQETQYF.

This chain uses TRBV5-1 with TRBJ2-4; 8 bases line up with TRBD1. Germline V CDR1 and CDR2: SGHRS, YFSETQ. The CDR3 runs 15 residues. With V trimmed by 5 bases and J by 8 bases, 12 bases remained unmatched. The CDR3 bases are TGCGCCAGCAGTTCCAGTGACAGGGGTTATGACATTCAGTACTTC. As protein: CASSSSDRGYDIQYF.

The J gene is TRBJ1-2, the V gene TRBV1. TRBV1 represents a pseudogene. The CDR3 is made up of 15 amino acids. CDR3 bases: TGCACCAGCAGCCACCCCCGCCGGGGGATCTATGGCTACACCTTC. It codes for CTSSHPRRGIYGYTF.